This T cell receptor beta chain was found in a study of lymphopenia after photon versus proton radiotherapy. Study-wide results and limits: Larger post-nadir TCR diversity loss correlated inversely with survival in deceased patients. Post-nadir diversity loss with photons came from oligoclonal expansion, particularly CD8+ Temra cells.

Remarks on this clone: Its cognate antigen is unknown.

Using immunoSEQ multiplex PCR, the repertoire was profiled, and TCRdb retains in-frame clones only, with some absent. The data contain around 31,000 clones, 80% to 90% of them singletons. Germline CDR1 SGHAT, CDR2 FQNNGV. V was clipped by 0 bases and J by 0 bases, with 11 bases between them. This CDR3 spans 16 amino acids. The rearrangement uses TRBV11-2 and TRBJ2-5, with TRBD2 as a possible D gene (6 bases). This sequence was found in a woman aged 70-85 years with pancreatic cancer. Some clones in this sample may be carry-over from other donors' samples. Sequences were derived from peripheral blood, sampled from a patient treated with proton-based radiotherapy. The CDR3 reads CASSLDGRSYQETQYF. In nucleotides, the CDR3 is TGTGCCAGCAGCTTAGACGGGAGATCCTACCAAGAGACCCAGTACTTC.